A selection of T cell receptor beta chains follows, all from one sample in a study of blood T cells in healthy people across ages. Each CDR3 protein is one row after TCRdb ran MiXCR on the 5' RACE reads. The sample includes 730,000 or so distinct CDR3 sequences, approximately 40% of them seen just once. Material for sequencing was blood. The source of these receptors is an elderly man in good health. Each CDR3 is given with its conserved first and last residue. A D gene is named only where the DNA matches it firmly. For some rows the clone size is stated as once, few or many, or as a class when expanded; others skip it.

>TRBV7-9|TRBD1|TRBJ1-5|-|16
TGTGCCAGCAGCCCAATGGGGAGACAGGGAGATCAGCCCCAGCATTTT
CASSPMGRQGDQPQHF
>TRBV5-6|-|TRBJ2-5|-|14
TGTGCCAGCAGCTCAAATCCGAGGGGGGAGACCCAGTACTTC
CASSSNPRGETQYF
>TRBV3-1|TRBD2|TRBJ2-4|-|14
TGTGCCAGTAGCCTAACCGAGACTAGCGCTGAGCAGTACTTC
CASSLTETSAEQYF
>TRBV12-3/TRBV12-4|-|TRBJ1-1|-|13
TGTGCCAGCAGTTATCCAGCGAACACTGAAGCTTTCTTT
CASSYPANTEAFF
>TRBV12-3/TRBV12-4|-|TRBJ2-2|few|11
TGTGCCAGCTGGGCGGCCGGGGAGCTGTTTTTT
CASWAAGELFF
>TRBV6-2/TRBV6-3|-|TRBJ2-5|-|14
TGTGCCAGCAGTTACGGGGGCAGCCAAGAGACCCAGTACTTC
CASSYGGSQETQYF
>TRBV21-1|-|TRBJ1-2|many|18
TGTGCCAGCAGCAAAGAAGGGACAGGGGTGAGGATTGACTATGGCTACACCTTC
CASSKEGTGVRIDYGYTF
>TRBV7-2|-|TRBJ2-5|few|14
TGTGCCAGCAGCCCTGGACCAGGCTCGGGGACCCAGTACTTC
CASSPGPGSGTQYF
>TRBV7-2|TRBD1|TRBJ1-2|many|15
TGTGCCAGCAGAAACCCAGCAGGGGGGAACTATGGCTACACCTTC
CASRNPAGGNYGYTF
>TRBV7-3|-|TRBJ1-1|-|14
TGTGCCAGCAGCTTAACAGGGCGGGTTTCTGAAGCTTTCTTT
CASSLTGRVSEAFF
>TRBV5-6|-|TRBJ1-3|-|16
TGTGCCAGCAGCTCACGACGGGAAGACTCTGGAAACACCATATATTTT
CASSSRREDSGNTIYF
>TRBV4-3|TRBD2|TRBJ2-1|-|15
TGCGCCAGCAGCGACCGGACTAGCGGGAAGAATGAGCAGTTCTTC
CASSDRTSGKNEQFF
>TRBV11-2|-|TRBJ2-5|-|19
TGTGCCAGCAGCTCCTTTAGGTTGACTACTCCCCTGGGGCAAGAGACCCAGTACTTC
CASSSFRLTTPLGQETQYF
>TRBV6-6|-|TRBJ1-5|-|12
TGTGCCAGCAGTTACCCAGGGCAGCCCCAGCATTTT
CASSYPGQPQHF